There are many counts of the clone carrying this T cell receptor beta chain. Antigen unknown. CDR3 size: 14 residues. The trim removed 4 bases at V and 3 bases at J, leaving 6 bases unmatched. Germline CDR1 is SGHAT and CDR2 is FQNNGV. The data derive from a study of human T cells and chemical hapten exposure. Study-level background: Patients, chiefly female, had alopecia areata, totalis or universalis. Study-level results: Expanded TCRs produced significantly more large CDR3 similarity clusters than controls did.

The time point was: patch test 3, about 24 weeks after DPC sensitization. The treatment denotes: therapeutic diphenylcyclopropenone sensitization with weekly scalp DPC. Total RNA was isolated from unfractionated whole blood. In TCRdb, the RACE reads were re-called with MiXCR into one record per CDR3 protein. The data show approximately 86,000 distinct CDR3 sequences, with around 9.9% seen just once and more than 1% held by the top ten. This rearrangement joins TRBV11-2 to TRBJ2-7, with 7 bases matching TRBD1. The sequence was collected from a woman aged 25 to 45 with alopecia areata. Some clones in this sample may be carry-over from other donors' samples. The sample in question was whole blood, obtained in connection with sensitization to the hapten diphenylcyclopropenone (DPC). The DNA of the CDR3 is TGTGCCAGCAGCTCTCTGACAGGGTACTACGAGCAGTACGTC. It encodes CASSSLTGYYEQYV.